Below are 20 T cell receptor beta chains sequenced from a single sample in a study of cytomegalovirus exposure and HLA in healthy donors. Primers: 60 Vbeta forward and 13 Jbeta reverse. Data came from immunoSEQ multiplex PCR; TCRdb stores just in-frame clones and leaves some out. The table has some 91,000 clones, 86% seen once. What was sequenced was PBMCs. These receptors originate from a man in his thirties or forties in good health and CMV-seropositive.

The gene calls are TRBV7-2 and TRBJ2-7; 7 nucleotides match TRBD1. V shed 4 bases and J 7 bases; nucleotides not matched to a gene: 10. The V gene's germline CDR1 is SGHTA and CDR2 FQGNSA. This CDR3 spans 14 amino acids. As DNA, the CDR3 is TGTGCCAGCAGCTCATTAAGAGGGGGCCAGGAGCAGTACTTC. As protein: CASSSLRGGQEQYF.

The J gene is TRBJ2-7, the V gene TRBV4-1, with 11 bases that match TRBD2. The CDR3 loop spans 16 amino acids. Trimming at V came to 1 base and at J to 3 bases, leaving 5 bases not matched to a gene. From germline, CDR1 is MGHRA and CDR2 YSYEKL. The CDR3 loop is CASSQVRLAGLYEQYF. The CDR3 nucleotides are TGCGCCAGCAGCCAAGTGAGACTAGCGGGGCTCTACGAGCAGTACTTC.

The J gene is TRBJ2-7, the V gene TRBV29-1; TRBD1 agrees at 8 bases. V dropped 4 bases and J dropped 1; count of bases not matched to a gene: 6. This CDR3 has 14 residues. CDR1 and CDR2 (germline): SQVTM, ANQGSEA. The CDR3 here is CSVVIDRGSYEQYF. CDR3 nucleotide sequence: TGCAGCGTTGTCATCGACAGGGGATCCTACGAGCAGTACTTC.

The rearrangement uses TRBV28 and TRBJ2-2; 11 bases match TRBD2. Unmatched junction bases numbered 11, after V lost 5 bases and J lost 6 bases. CDR1 MDHEN and CDR2 SYDVKM come from the germline V gene. CDR3 length: 17 amino acids. This CDR3 reads CASSPAHLAGGAGELFF. CDR3 bases: TGTGCCAGCAGTCCCGCTCATCTAGCGGGAGGCGCCGGGGAGCTGTTTTTT.

The chain joins TRBV5-6 to TRBJ2-5; TRBD1 aligns across 7 bases. This CDR3 has 15 residues. J was trimmed by 5 bases and V by 0 bases; bases with no gene match: 7. Per germline, CDR1 SGHDT and CDR2 YYEEEE. The CDR3 DNA reads as TGTGCCAGCAGCTTGGCCGCAACAGGGGTCGAGACCCAGTACTTC. The encoded protein is CASSLAATGVETQYF.

The chain links TRBV11-2 to TRBJ2-7; 8 bases fit TRBD2. Unmatched junction bases numbered 3, after V lost 2 bases and J lost 0 bases. Germline V CDR1 and CDR2: SGHAT, FQNNGV. CDR3 length: 15 amino acids. CDR3 DNA: TGTGCCAGCAGCTTAAGAAGCGGGAGCTCCTACGAGCAGTACTTC. This translates into CASSLRSGSSYEQYF.

This chain uses TRBV5-1 with TRBJ2-5, with D possibly being TRBD1 (5 bases). CDR1 and CDR2 from the germline V gene are SGHRS and YFSETQ. The length of the CDR3 is 14 residues. V lost 0 bases to trimming and J lost 3 bases, with 9 bases between them. CDR3 protein: CASSLEAREETQYF. CDR3 coding DNA: TGCGCCAGCAGCTTGGAGGCCAGGGAAGAGACCCAGTACTTC.

The chain combines TRBV18 with TRBJ2-1, with 8 bases that match TRBD2. This CDR3 contains 16 residues. Germline loops: CDR1 KGHSH, CDR2 LQKENI. With 3 bases clipped from V and 4 bases from J, the junction kept 8 bases outside the gene matches. The DNA for the CDR3 is TGTGCCAGCTCACCTTACTTAGCGGGAAAATACAATGAGCAGTTCTTC. Its protein is CASSPYLAGKYNEQFF. Looking up the rest from reference TRBV18 and TRBJ2-1 gives the full variable domain: NAGVMQNPRHLVRRRGQEARLRCSPMKGHSHVYWYRQLPEEGLKFMVYLQKENIIDESGMPKERFSAEFPKEGPSILRIQQVVRGDSAAYFCASSPYLAGKYNEQFFGPGTRLTVL.

V and J are TRBV19 and TRBJ1-1; the D is unclear. This CDR3 is built from 15 residues. Trimming removed 10 bases at V and 3 bases at J, with 21 bases between. Looked up from germline, CDR1 is LNHDA and CDR2 is SQIVND (reference sequence). CDR3 sequence reads: CATTKGLYRDTEAFF. The CDR3 nucleotides are TGTGCCACCACCAAAGGACTCTATCGGGACACTGAAGCTTTCTTT.

The rearrangement joins TRBV29-1 to TRBJ2-1; D perhaps matches TRBD1 (6 bases). Germline V CDR1 and CDR2: SQVTM, ANQGSEA. The V and J ends lost 4 bases and 3 bases respectively, with 10 bases between them. The CDR3 is 13 residues long. CDR3 nucleotides: TGCAGCGTTGGGGTGGACAGCTACAATGAGCAGTTCTTC. Translation: CSVGVDSYNEQFF.

This clone has a handful of counts. J is TRBJ1-4 and V is TRBV2, with 7 positions matching TRBD1. With 7 bases clipped from V and 5 bases from J, the junction kept 7 bases outside the gene matches. CDR1 is SNHLY, CDR2 FYNNEI, per germline. The CDR3 has 14 amino acids. CDR3 protein: CASTGTATNEKLFF. The CDR3 bases are TGTGCCAGCACCGGGACAGCGACGAATGAAAAACTGTTTTTT.

The chain joins TRBV6-6 to TRBJ1-2; perhaps TRBD1 as D (6 bases). V dropped 0 bases and J dropped 8 bases, with 13 bases sitting between them. The CDR3 runs 14 residues. CDR1 and CDR2 from the germline V gene are MNHNY and SVGAGI (reference sequence). In DNA form, the CDR3 reads TGTGCCAGCAGTTACTCCACAGGGCGGACGGGCTACACCTTC. Translation gives CASSYSTGRTGYTF.

The J gene is TRBJ2-5, the V gene TRBV7-2, with D possibly matching TRBD2 (6 bases). Germline V gene lookup returns CDR1 SGHTA and CDR2 FQGNSA. This CDR3 is built from 13 residues. Trimming shortened V by 2 bases and J by 5 bases, and 9 bases separated the two germline ends. In DNA form, the CDR3 reads TGTGCCAGCAGCTTACGGAGGGTGGAGACCCAGTACTTC. The encoded protein is CASSLRRVETQYF.

The chain links TRBV30 to TRBJ2-3; 10 nucleotides match TRBD2. The CDR3 has 14 amino acids. Germline CDR1 is GTSNPN and CDR2 is SVGIG (reference sequence). V gave up 1 base and J gave up 8 bases; unmatched junction bases: 6. CDR3 in amino acids: CAWSGRLAGATQYF. Written as DNA, the CDR3 is TGTGCCTGGAGTGGTCGTCTAGCGGGAGCTACGCAGTATTTT.

The CDR3 loop is CASSRDRAHGYTF. CDR3 nucleotide sequence: TGTGCCAGTAGTCGCGACAGGGCCCATGGCTACACCTTC. The rearrangement joins TRBV19 to TRBJ1-2, with 7 bases lining up with TRBD1. CDR3 length equals 13 residues. The germline CDR1 and CDR2 sequences are LNHDA and SQIVND (reference sequence). Trimming at V came to 5 bases and at J to 6 bases, leaving 6 bases not matched to a gene.

The sample holds a few counts of this clone. The rearrangement links TRBV27 to TRBJ2-7; no clear D gene. The CDR3 length is 14 residues. V was trimmed by 3 bases and J by 6 bases, leaving 15 bases between them. Per germline, CDR1 MNHEY and CDR2 SMNVEV (reference sequence). The CDR3 nucleotides are TGTGCCAGCAGTTTCAAGAGTGAGTCTAGCGAGCAGTACTTC. It specifies CASSFKSESSEQYF.

The chain recombines TRBV7-2 with TRBJ2-1, with D unclear. With 3 bases removed from V and 9 bases from J, the gap between germline ends came to 9 bases. This CDR3 region has 12 residues. Germline lookup yields CDR1 SGHTA and CDR2 FQGNSA. CDR3 residues: CASSFVGGEQFF. The CDR3 region has the DNA TGTGCCAGCAGCTTCGTAGGCGGTGAGCAGTTCTTC.

The chain has TRBV18 and TRBJ2-3; TRBD2 matches 10 bases. V dropped 5 bases and J dropped 5; count of bases not matched to a gene: 7. There are 15 residues in the CDR3. Per the germline V gene, CDR1 is KGHSH and CDR2 is LQKENI. In nucleotides, the CDR3 is TGTGCCAGCTCATTTCCGGGACTAGCGAGAGATACGCAGTATTTT. This encodes CASSFPGLARDTQYF.

The chain employs TRBV18 and TRBJ2-3; D is undetermined. Looked up from germline, CDR1 is KGHSH and CDR2 is LQKENI. Deletions cut 4 bases from V and 1 base from J, with 6 bases between. This CDR3 has 13 residues. The CDR3 DNA reads TGTGCCAGCTCACTCCATGGCACAGATACGCAGTATTTT. Translating it yields CASSLHGTDTQYF.

The chain carries TRBV4-1 and TRBJ2-1, with 14 bases aligning to TRBD2. The germline V gene encodes CDR1 MGHRA and CDR2 YSYEKL. After removal of 0 bases from V and 8 bases from J, the junction contained 3 bases not matched to a gene. The CDR3 is made up of 16 amino acids. The CDR3 sequence: CASSQEGTSGSYEQFF. The CDR3 DNA reads TGCGCCAGCAGCCAAGAGGGGACTAGCGGGAGCTATGAGCAGTTCTTC.